This T cell receptor beta chain is drawn from a study of radiotherapy plus CTLA-4 blockade in lung cancer (dated by TCRdb to 2017 to 2018). Notes on the research overall: Objective responses were observed in about a sixth of enrolled patients, and disease control was achieved in around 30%. General study outcomes and caveats: After treatment with radiotherapy and ipilimumab, TCR clones that originated in tumors expanded in peripheral blood. Early dynamic changes in blood T cell clones, together with increased serum interferon-beta after radiation, were reported as the strongest predictors of response.

The CDR3 holds 14 amino acids from the cysteine to the phenylalanine. The only DNA kept is the CDR3, 42 bases in frame from the first base. Trimming takes 5 bases off V and 6 bases off J; junction bases not matched to a gene: 9. The germline V gene (reference sequence) gives CDR1 as SEHNR and CDR2 as FQNEAQ. A few counts support this clone. The specificity of this receptor is unknown. The sample holds no much larger clone one base away, and base qualities are not on file. The library was built by means of the immunoSEQ multiplex PCR assay. TCRdb carries this immuneACCESS record with in-frame sequences only. Its versions omit some clonotypes, under half of them owing to an unresolved V gene in the studies checked, with the rest unexplained. The table for this sample lists fewer than 140,000 clones; over 75% of them were counted only once. The ten largest clones add up to 2% to 2.5% of the sample. The study tested focal radiation therapy combined with CTLA-4 blockade (ipilimumab) in patients with chemo-refractory metastatic non-small-cell lung cancer.

The sequence is built from TRBV7-9 and TRBJ1-2, and 7 junctional nucleotides match TRBD1. The sequence was collected from a human donor with non-small cell lung cancer that progressed on radiotherapy plus ipilimumab. Some clones in this sample may be carry-over from other donors' samples. The sample was peripheral blood, taken from a patient treated with radiotherapy plus ipilimumab. The sequenced DNA is TGTGCCAGCAGCGCACCCCACACAGGGGATGGCTACACCTTC. This translates into CASSAPHTGDGYTF.